The 18 T cell receptor beta chains listed next were all sequenced from one sample in a study of memory CD4+ T cells and cytomegalovirus serostatus (dated by TCRdb to the late 2010s). A FACSAria II was used to sort memory CD4+ T cells, defined as single viable CD3+CD4+CD8-CD45RO+ cells. The library was produced with the immunoSEQ multiplex PCR assay. TCRdb limited this immuneACCESS table to in-frame rearrangements with V and J called. A share of clones is missing; checked studies link under half to unresolved V genes, and the rest is unexplained. The sample data list around 50,000 clones, and around 80% of these were observed just once. The ten largest clones capture 0.67% of the sample. The sequenced material came from memory CD4+ T cells from blood. These receptors all come from an adult in good health and CMV-seronegative.

The genes are TRBV9 and TRBJ2-5; 7 nucleotides align to TRBD1. V lost 2 bases and J lost 3; bases outside the gene matches: 4. The length of the CDR3 is 14 residues. CDR1 and CDR2 from the germline V gene are SGDLS and YYNGEE. The CDR3 loop reads CASSVTGWEETQYF. The DNA for the CDR3 is TGTGCCAGCAGCGTGACAGGGTGGGAAGAGACCCAGTACTTC.

The V gene is TRBV10-3, the J gene TRBJ2-3; 10 bases fit TRBD2. The CDR3 spans 17 residues. The ends lost 0 bases at V and 4 bases at J; junction bases unmatched: 7. Germline assignment: CDR1 ENHRY and CDR2 SYGVKD. The CDR3 coding sequence is TGTGCCATCAGTGAGTCGGCCAGCGGGAGGGGTGCAGATACGCAGTATTTT. Translation gives CAISESASGRGADTQYF.

The chain employs TRBV19 and TRBJ2-3; 7 bases agree with TRBD1. Germline V gene sequence: CDR1 LNHDA, CDR2 SQIVND (reference sequence). The CDR3 runs to 15 residues. The V segment lost 10 bases and the J segment 0 bases; nucleotides outside the gene matches: 10. The DNA of the CDR3 is TGTGCCACCCGACATGGGGGACAGAGCACAGATACGCAGTATTTT. Translating gives CATRHGGQSTDTQYF.

J is TRBJ2-7 and V is TRBV19; D may be TRBD1 or TRBD2 (5 bases each). This CDR3 region has 16 residues. Germline V gene lookup returns CDR1 LNHDA and CDR2 SQIVND (reference sequence). Trimming cost V 3 bases and J 2 bases, with 17 bases left between them. The CDR3 coding sequence is TGTGCCAGTAGTATGTTTCCCCGGGACCCTACCTACGAGCAGTACTTC. This gives the protein CASSMFPRDPTYEQYF.

This clone was picked up a small number of times. The rearrangement uses TRBV27 and TRBJ2-7, with 10 bases identical to TRBD2. The V gene end was trimmed by 3 bases and the J gene end by 2 bases; junction bases not matched to a gene: 4. The length of the CDR3 is 15 residues. The germline CDR1 and CDR2 sequences are MNHEY and SMNVEV (reference sequence). DNA of the CDR3: TGTGCCAGCAGTTTCGGACTAGCGGAAGCCTACGAGCAGTACTTC. It translates to CASSFGLAEAYEQYF.

This CDR3 reads CASSFRGNHEQYF. In DNA form, the CDR3 reads TGTGCCAGCAGTTTTCGTGGGAACCACGAGCAGTACTTC. This chain links TRBV27 with TRBJ2-7, with D unresolved. This CDR3 contains 13 residues. CDR1 is MNHEY and CDR2 is SMNVEV in the germline V gene (reference sequence). V lost 3 bases to trimming and J lost 5 bases, with 11 bases between them.

This clone has just one count. This chain uses TRBV5-1 with TRBJ2-2; a weak D match, TRBD1 (5 bases). Per germline, CDR1 SGHRS and CDR2 YFSETQ. The CDR3 spans 13 residues. The ends were cut back, 8 bases at V and 4 bases at J, with 12 bases in the middle. Here the CDR3 reads CASSQGVTGELFF. DNA for the CDR3: TGCGCCAGTTCTCAGGGCGTCACCGGGGAGCTGTTTTTT. Full variable domain (rest looked up from reference TRBV5-1 and TRBJ2-2): KAGVTQTPRYLIKTRGQQVTLSCSPISGHRSVSWYQQTPGQGLQFLFEYFSETQRNKGNFPGRFSGRQFSNSRSEMNVSTLELGDSALYLCASSQGVTGELFFGEGSRLTVL.

J is TRBJ1-5 and V is TRBV5-1; D gene uncertain. CDR1 and CDR2 from the germline V gene are SGHRS and YFSETQ. V lost 0 bases, J lost 5 bases, and 12 bases lay in between. CDR3 length: 15 residues. This chain's CDR3 is CASSLGTKLDQPQHF. The CDR3 nucleotides read TGCGCCAGCAGCTTGGGGACGAAATTGGATCAGCCCCAGCATTTT.

This chain uses TRBV28 with TRBJ1-6, with 7 nucleotides matching TRBD1. The CDR3 sequence is 16 residues long. Trimming removed 5 bases from V and 14 bases from J; junction bases left unmatched: 18. Germline V gene data show CDR1 as MDHEN and CDR2 as SYDVKM. CDR3 DNA sequence: TGTGCCAGCAGTGGGGGCGAACAGGGGCTCCGGAGGGCCCTCCACTTT. Translating it yields CASSGGEQGLRRALHF. The full variable domain, rest sourced from reference TRBV28 and TRBJ1-6, is DVKVTQSSRYLVKRTGEKVFLECVQDMDHENMFWYRQDPGLGLRLIYFSYDVKMKEKGDIPEGYSVSREKKERFSLILESASTNQTSMYLCASSGGEQGLRRALHFGNGTRLTVT.

This sequence joins TRBV5-4 and TRBJ2-5; 12 bases are a match to TRBD2. Per the germline V gene, CDR1 is SGHNT and CDR2 is YYREEE (reference sequence). The CDR3 is made up of 16 amino acids. The V gene end was trimmed by 4 bases and the J gene end by 5 bases; junction bases not matched to a gene: 9. The CDR3 protein is CASSPRLAGASETQYF. The CDR3 nucleotides are TGTGCCAGCAGCCCTCGACTAGCGGGAGCCTCGGAGACCCAGTACTTC.

This clone came up a few times. The chain is built from TRBV19 and TRBJ1-1, with unresolved D. V lost 4 bases to trimming and J lost 1 base, with 7 bases between them. The CDR3 spans 13 residues. CDR1 and CDR2 (germline): LNHDA, SQIVND (reference sequence). Here the CDR3 DNA reads TGTGCCAGTAGTAAACGGGAGAACACTGAAGCTTTCTTT. Translation gives CASSKRENTEAFF.

V is TRBV25-1 and J is TRBJ2-1; TRBD2 matches at 13 bases. The CDR3 is made up of 17 amino acids. V shed 6 bases, J shed 5 bases, and the junction held 10 bases outside the gene matches. The germline V gene has CDR1 MGHDK and CDR2 SYGVNS. The CDR3 is CASSDRETSGGNNEQFF. The DNA of the CDR3 is TGTGCCAGCAGCGACCGGGAGACTAGCGGGGGGAACAATGAGCAGTTCTTC.

The CDR3 spells CASYSTEAFF. The CDR3 bases are TGTGCCAGCTATTCCACTGAAGCTTTCTTT. This chain joins TRBV6-5 and TRBJ1-1; D is ambiguous. Germline V gives CDR1 MNHEY, CDR2 SVGAGI. Trimming took 8 bases from V and 4 from J, leaving 5 bases between them. The CDR3 extends over 10 amino acids.

V usage is TRBV7-8 and J usage is TRBJ1-4, with a tentative D call TRBD1 (6 bases). Per germline, CDR1 SGHVS and CDR2 FQNEAQ. V was pared by 5 bases and J by 6 bases, with 25 bases between. This CDR3 contains 18 residues. For the CDR3, the DNA is TGTGCCAGCAGCCCCCTGGTCATACGAACAGGGAAGGATGAAAAACTGTTTTTT. Translating it yields CASSPLVIRTGKDEKLFF.

There are a few counts of this clone. Here the CDR3 DNA reads TGCGCCAGCAGCACACAACAGGGGGGAAAACTGTTTTTT. Its protein product is CASSTQQGGKLFF. This chain uses TRBV5-1 with TRBJ1-4, with 8 positions matching TRBD1. The germline V gene encodes CDR1 SGHRS and CDR2 YFSETQ. This CDR3 has 13 residues. The J segment lost 10 bases and the V segment lost 4 bases, leaving 6 bases of the junction unmatched.

V is TRBV27 and J is TRBJ1-2; D is unclear. This CDR3 has 12 residues. Trimming cost V 0 bases and J 6 bases, with 5 bases left between them. The germline gives CDR1 MNHEY, CDR2 SMNVEV (reference sequence). In DNA form, the CDR3 reads TGTGCCAGCAGTTTATCCGGGGATGGCTACACCTTC. This translates into CASSLSGDGYTF.

This clone was detected a few times. This chain uses TRBV7-9 with TRBJ2-3, with a weak D call TRBD2 (6 bases). This CDR3 is 12 amino acids long. Germline V gene data show CDR1 as SEHNR and CDR2 as FQNEAQ (reference sequence). With 5 bases removed from V and 11 bases from J, the gap between germline ends came to 14 bases. This CDR3 reads CASSHTGTLQYF. The CDR3 nucleotides are TGTGCCAGCAGCCACACCGGGACTTTGCAGTATTTT.

This chain joins TRBV30 and TRBJ2-7; TRBD2 agrees at 11 bases. The germline V gene encodes CDR1 GTSNPN and CDR2 SVGIG (reference sequence). Trimming at V came to 3 bases and at J to 3 bases, leaving 10 bases not matched to a gene. The CDR3 contains 16 residues. The CDR3, as DNA: TGTGCCTGGAGGGATAATAGCGGGAGGGGTCTCTACGAGCAGTACTTC. This codes for CAWRDNSGRGLYEQYF.